The rows below give T cell receptor beta chains drawn from one sample of a study of blood T cell repertoires in COVID-19. The protocol was immunoSEQ multiplex PCR, while the TCRdb copy is restricted to in-frame clones and leaves out a portion. The table has tens of thousands of clones, 85% seen once; the top ten hold 20% to 30%. The sequenced sample was peripheral blood. The receptors here all came from a human donor in a cohort sampled during active COVID-19. The CDR3 runs from the conserved cysteine through the conserved F or W. Each record gives: V gene, clone size, CDR3 length, J gene, D gene, CDR3 protein, CDR3 DNA. The D gene is left open where the match is weak. Clone size is not always given. Where it is, it says once, few, many or a class for expanded clones.

TRBV4-1	-	15	TRBJ2-1	-	CASSQLQEGINEQFF	TGCGCCAGCAGCCAACTACAGGAGGGTATCAATGAGCAGTTCTTC
TRBV7-2	few	13	TRBJ2-7	TRBD1	CASSWDRAYEQYF	TGTGCCAGCAGCTGGGACAGGGCCTACGAGCAGTACTTC
TRBV30	-	13	TRBJ1-6	-	CAWSVGGLRPLHF	TGTGCCTGGAGTGTAGGGGGATTGAGACCCCTCCACTTT
TRBV6-1	medium-sized	13	TRBJ1-6	-	CASSENEQSPLHF	TGTGCCAGCAGTGAGAACGAACAATCACCCCTCCACTTT
TRBV19	-	13	TRBJ2-1	-	CASSGQKYNEQFF	TGTGCCAGTAGTGGACAGAAATACAATGAGCAGTTCTTC
TRBV28	once	14	TRBJ1-6	-	CAGGLSSYNSPLHF	TGTGCCGGGGGGTTGAGCTCCTATAATTCACCCCTCCACTTT
TRBV4-2	few	14	TRBJ1-1	-	CASSLKRGEGEAFF	TGTGCCAGCAGCCTCAAGCGGGGGGAGGGGGAAGCTTTCTTT
TRBV7-9	-	14	TRBJ2-3	-	CASSPRGHPDTQYF	TGTGCCAGCAGCCCACGAGGGCATCCAGATACGCAGTATTTT
TRBV9	-	14	TRBJ2-7	-	CASSVVDSSYEQYF	TGTGCCAGCAGCGTAGTGGATAGCAGCTACGAGCAGTACTTC
TRBV28	-	17	TRBJ2-5	-	CASNIFKGTFGRETQYF	TGTGCCAGCAATATTTTCAAAGGGACTTTTGGTCGAGAGACCCAGTACTTC
TRBV6-2/TRBV6-3	-	13	TRBJ2-7	TRBD1	CASSRTGQYEQYF	TGTGCCAGCAGCAGGACAGGGCAATACGAGCAGTACTTC
TRBV28	-	12	TRBJ1-2	-	CASSPYYYGYTF	TGTGCCAGCTCCCCGTATTACTATGGCTACACCTTC
TRBV11-3	-	15	TRBJ1-1	-	CASSSPRVRNTEAFF	TGTGCCAGCAGCTCCCCCAGGGTACGGAACACTGAAGCTTTCTTT
TRBV27	-	15	TRBJ2-2	TRBD1	CASSTGQGNTGELFF	TGTGCCAGCAGCACGGGACAGGGAAACACCGGGGAGCTGTTTTTT
TRBV6-2/TRBV6-3	-	12	TRBJ1-5	-	CASSSGRQPQHF	TGTGCCAGCAGTTCCGGGAGGCAGCCCCAGCATTTT
TRBV15	-	14	TRBJ1-1	-	CATSRAPGYTEAFF	TGTGCCACCAGCAGAGCACCGGGTTACACTGAAGCTTTCTTT
TRBV5-6	-	11	TRBJ1-2	-	CASAASGRNTF	TGTGCCAGCGCCGCCTCGGGAAGAAACACCTTC
TRBV4-1	few	17	TRBJ2-2	-	CASSQGIRVTDTGELFF	TGCGCCAGCAGCCAAGGTATCCGGGTGACGGACACCGGGGAGCTGTTTTTT
TRBV7-2	-	15	TRBJ2-1	TRBD2	CASSQGLAGGTEQFF	TGTGCCAGCAGCCAGGGACTAGCGGGGGGAACTGAGCAGTTCTTC
TRBV28	-	12	TRBJ2-7	-	CASGTAIHEQYF	TGTGCTTCCGGAACAGCTATCCACGAGCAGTACTTC
TRBV5-1	few	17	TRBJ1-5	TRBD1	CASSLGPGQGSNQPQHF	TGCGCCAGCAGCTTGGGACCGGGACAGGGTAGCAATCAGCCCCAGCATTTT
TRBV10-3	-	13	TRBJ1-1	-	CAISVEGGTEAFF	TGTGCCATCAGCGTGGAGGGTGGGACTGAAGCTTTCTTT
TRBV11-2	-	16	TRBJ2-5	TRBD1	CASSHPGQGERETQYF	TGTGCCAGCAGCCATCCGGGACAGGGGGAGAGAGAGACCCAGTACTTC
TRBV29-1	-	15	TRBJ2-3	-	CSVPLAGAAPDTQYF	TGCAGCGTACCACTAGCCGGGGCGGCCCCAGATACGCAGTATTTT
TRBV18	-	15	TRBJ1-6	TRBD1	CASSLRGGKDSPLHF	TGTGCCAGCTCACTAAGAGGGGGCAAGGATTCACCCCTCCACTTT
TRBV7-3	-	14	TRBJ1-6	-	CASSEGHHNSPLHF	TGTGCCAGCAGCGAGGGACACCATAATTCACCCCTCCACTTT
TRBV6-6	-	15	TRBJ2-7	-	CASSPKRRGPYEQYF	TGTGCCAGCAGTCCAAAGCGCAGGGGACCCTACGAGCAGTACTTC
TRBV11-2	once	17	TRBJ2-1	TRBD1	CASSPRNRGSSYNEQFF	TGTGCCAGCAGCCCCCGTAACAGGGGTAGCTCCTACAATGAGCAGTTCTTC
TRBV24-1	-	15	TRBJ2-3	TRBD2	CATADPGLGADTQYF	TGTGCCACCGCCGATCCGGGACTAGGGGCAGATACGCAGTATTTT
TRBV28	-	15	TRBJ2-3	TRBD2	CASRRLAGFTDTQYF	TGTGCCAGCAGGAGACTAGCGGGGTTCACAGATACGCAGTATTTT
TRBV5-5	-	15	TRBJ1-2	TRBD1	CASSPRQGMNYGYTF	TGTGCCAGCAGCCCCCGACAGGGAATGAACTATGGCTACACCTTC
TRBV9	-	16	TRBJ1-6	TRBD1	CASSAPGQGAHSPLHF	TGTGCCAGCAGTGCCCCGGGACAGGGGGCTCATTCACCCCTCCACTTT